The clone carrying this TCR beta chain has only one observation. This record belongs to a study of blood T cell repertoires in COVID-19. Study information: Acute and convalescent COVID-19 samples came from the United States, Italy and Spain. T cells, B-cell-depleted T cells, or PBMCs supplied cDNA or gDNA.

Per the original data handling: From reference gene primer amplification, estimates of nucleated cell counts were derived. Sequenced by immunoSEQ multiplex PCR; TCRdb stores in-frame clones only, minus some. V, J and clone size are those of that table, while D and trimming were read from the DNA. There are around 400,000 clones in the sample; 70% to 90% occur only once, and under 3% lies in the top ten. The V and J ends lost 0 bases and 2 bases respectively, with 11 bases between them. CDR3 length: 16 residues. Germline V gene lookup returns CDR1 MNHEY and CDR2 SMNVEV (reference sequence). This sequence was found in a woman aged 55-69 years with COVID-19, enrolled during active disease. The sequencing input was peripheral blood. This chain links TRBV27 with TRBJ1-5; D is undetermined. This CDR3 reads CASSLSARMGNQPQHF. In DNA, the CDR3 is TGTGCCAGCAGTTTATCGGCCAGGATGGGCAATCAGCCCCAGCATTTT.